The T cell receptor beta chain described here comes from a study of PD-L1 blockade in urothelial cancer. This clone was observed once. No antigen is known for it. Every PCR received spiked-in synthetic TCR analog templates. Using immunoSEQ multiplex PCR, the repertoire was profiled, and TCRdb retains in-frame clones only, with some absent. The sample carries roughly 90,000 clones, 89% recorded once. General study findings and limits: Clones that were tumor-associated expanded more in the blood of durable-benefit patients at 3 weeks.

This CDR3 has 17 amino acids. CDR1 is SGHTS, CDR2 YDEGEE, per germline. After removal of 5 bases from V and 0 bases from J, the junction contained 8 bases not matched to a gene. The time point here: pretreatment peripheral blood. Patients yielded 1 to 8 samples each, pretreatment and on-treatment. This rearrangement joins TRBV5-8 to TRBJ2-7; 13 bases are shared with TRBD2. This TCR derives from an elderly woman with urothelial cancer. Sequenced material: PBMCs, taken around atezolizumab (anti-PD-L1) treatment. In DNA form, the CDR3 reads TGTGCCAGCAGTTCCGGGACTAGCGGGACTTACTCCTACGAGCAGTACTTC. Amino acids: CASSSGTSGTYSYEQYF.